Listed below are T cell receptor beta chains from one sample, sequenced in a study of blood T cell repertoires in COVID-19. Profiling relied on immunoSEQ multiplex PCR, and the TCRdb table lists in-frame clones only, not all of them. The sample has tens of thousands of clones, roughly 88% seen once. Sequencing was carried out using peripheral blood. The source of these receptors is a man older than 75 with active or convalescent COVID-19. CDR3s include the opening cysteine and the closing phenylalanine or tryptophan. D genes are given only for firm matches. Clone sizes are given selectively: once, few, many, or a class where the clone is expanded.

abundance,j_gene,v_gene,d_gene,CDR3aa,CDR3nt
once,TRBJ1-3,TRBV2,TRBD1,CASLETDRGRNTIYF,TGTGCCAGCCTAGAGACCGACAGGGGAAGAAACACCATATATTTT
.,TRBJ1-6,TRBV5-3,.,CASYRVPSYNSPLHF,TGTGCCAGCTACAGGGTCCCCTCCTATAATTCACCCCTCCATTTT
.,TRBJ2-1,TRBV28,.,CASSFRLTKLEQFF,TGTGCCAGCAGTTTTCGGCTAACTAAACTTGAGCAGTTCTTC
.,TRBJ2-1,TRBV11-3,.,CASSLEFGGSSYNEQFF,TGTGCCAGCAGCTTAGAGTTTGGGGGGTCCTCCTACAATGAGCAGTTCTTC
few,TRBJ1-3,TRBV7-6,TRBD1,CASSLGRDRGLRGNTIYF,TGTGCCAGCAGCTTAGGACGGGACAGGGGTCTGCGGGGAAACACCATATATTTT
.,TRBJ2-1,TRBV19,TRBD2,CASSIAASGRAAEQFF,TGTGCCAGTAGTATAGCGGCTAGCGGGAGGGCCGCTGAGCAGTTCTTC
once,TRBJ2-7,TRBV3-1/TRBV3-2,.,CASSQFGEYEQYF,TGTGCCAGCAGCCAATTCGGGGAATACGAGCAGTACTTC
.,TRBJ1-2,TRBV5-1,TRBD1,CASSLTGTGGPYGYTF,TGCGCCAGCAGCTTGACGGGTACAGGGGGCCCCTATGGCTACACCTTC
.,TRBJ1-1,TRBV10-3,TRBD1,CAISESQGALNTEAFF,TGTGCCATCAGTGAGTCCCAGGGGGCCCTGAACACTGAAGCTTTCTTT
.,TRBJ1-5,TRBV6-1,.,CASSEGLLSNQPQHF,TGTGCCAGCAGTGAAGGACTCCTAAGCAATCAGCCCCAGCATTTT
once,TRBJ1-1,TRBV12-3/TRBV12-4,.,CASSLGGDTEAFF,TGTGCCAGCAGCCTCGGGGGGGACACTGAAGCTTTCTTT
.,TRBJ2-3,TRBV27,.,CASSLDGDNTDTQYF,TGTGCCAGCAGCCTAGACGGGGACAACACAGATACGCAGTATTTT
.,TRBJ2-4,TRBV5-4,.,CASSTHRVSGDIQYF,TGTGCCAGCAGCACCCACCGGGTTTCGGGGGACATTCAGTACTTC
.,TRBJ1-2,TRBV18,TRBD1,CASSPGTGKGRGYTF,TGTGCCAGCTCACCCGGGACAGGGAAGGGACGTGGCTACACCTTC
.,TRBJ1-2,TRBV5-1,.,CASSFDGSYGYTF,TGCGCCAGCAGCTTTGACGGGAGCTATGGCTACACCTTC
.,TRBJ2-5,TRBV29-1,TRBD2,CSVDLGGSGSQYF,TGCAGCGTTGATCTTGGCGGGAGTGGTTCCCAGTACTTC
.,TRBJ2-7,TRBV28,TRBD1,CASSAGQVLVGGQYF,TGTGCCAGCAGTGCGGGACAGGTGCTCGTTGGGGGGCAGTACTTC
.,TRBJ2-7,TRBV30,.,CAWAVGGPTYF,TGTGCCTGGGCTGTAGGTGGGCCGACGTACTTC
.,TRBJ2-7,TRBV15,.,CATSRDRGYEQYF,TGTGCCACCAGCAGAGACCGGGGCTACGAGCAGTACTTC
.,TRBJ2-6,TRBV30,.,CAWTGIGANVLTF,TGTGCCTGGACAGGGATTGGGGCCAACGTCCTGACTTTC
.,TRBJ1-2,TRBV6-5,TRBD1,CASSYDRAGGYTF,TGTGCCAGCAGTTATGACAGGGCGGGTGGCTACACCTTC
.,TRBJ2-1,TRBV6-1,.,CASSESGPRGEQFF,TGTGCCAGCAGTGAATCCGGGCCAAGAGGGGAGCAGTTCTTC
.,TRBJ1-2,TRBV28,.,CASTPTGGIYGYTF,TGTGCCAGCACTCCTACTGGAGGGATCTATGGCTACACCTTC
.,TRBJ2-1,TRBV28,.,CASRKTQGLNEQFF,TGTGCCAGCAGAAAAACGCAGGGACTCAATGAGCAGTTCTTC
.,TRBJ2-7,TRBV5-1,.,CASSYQRLNEQYF,TGCGCCAGCAGCTACCAAAGACTCAACGAGCAGTACTTC
few,TRBJ2-7,TRBV6-2/TRBV6-3,.,CASSQGGARSSYEQYF,TGTGCCAGCAGCCAAGGGGGGGCGCGCAGCTCCTACGAGCAGTACTTC
.,TRBJ2-1,TRBV5-1,TRBD2,CASSRRRREGVNEQFF,TGCGCCAGCAGTCGGAGACGGCGGGAGGGCGTCAATGAGCAGTTCTTC
once,TRBJ2-7,TRBV7-2,TRBD2,CASSLGTSGGEQYF,TGTGCCAGCAGCTTGGGGACTAGCGGGGGCGAGCAGTACTTC
.,TRBJ2-7,TRBV28,.,CASSSGLPYEQYF,TGTGCCAGCAGTTCGGGACTGCCCTACGAGCAGTACTTC
few,TRBJ2-2,TRBV7-8,TRBD1,CASSLLQGAGELFF,TGTGCCAGCAGCTTGTTACAGGGGGCCGGGGAGCTGTTTTTT
.,TRBJ1-1,TRBV6-5,.,CASTPGGFMNTEAFF,TGTGCCAGCACGCCGGGGGGCTTCATGAACACTGAAGCTTTCTTT
.,TRBJ2-3,TRBV3-1/TRBV3-2,.,CASRPSGTPTDTQYF,TGTGCCAGCAGGCCATCCGGGACTCCCACAGATACGCAGTATTTT
.,TRBJ1-6,TRBV6-5,.,CASSLTPPGPSPLHF,TGTGCCAGCAGCCTCACGCCGCCAGGGCCATCACCCCTCCACTTT
.,TRBJ2-7,TRBV7-9,.,CASSLPVSYEQYF,TGTGCCAGCAGCTTACCAGTATCCTACGAGCAGTACTTC
.,TRBJ1-6,TRBV5-5,TRBD1,CASSKRTGLYNSPLHF,TGTGCCAGCAGCAAGCGGACAGGCCTCTATAATTCACCCCTCCACTTT
once,TRBJ1-4,TRBV5-1,.,CASSLLGATTNEKLFF,TGCGCCAGCAGCTTGTTGGGGGCCACAACTAATGAAAAACTGTTTTTT
.,TRBJ2-7,TRBV27,.,CASSLVAGSYEQYF,TGTGCCAGCAGTTTGGTGGCGGGATCCTACGAGCAGTACTTC
.,TRBJ2-2,TRBV7-7,.,CASSLVSRGTGELFF,TGTGCCAGCAGCTTAGTTTCACGGGGCACCGGGGAGCTGTTTTTT
.,TRBJ2-2,TRBV4-3,.,CASSQDRSRANTGELFF,TGCGCCAGCAGCCAAGATAGATCGAGGGCGAACACCGGGGAGCTGTTTTTT